The sample holds a few counts of the clone carrying this TCR beta chain. Produced via immunoSEQ multiplex PCR; TCRdb's table is partial and in-frame only. The profile covers some 160,000 clones, with about four fifths appearing a single time and 11% to 15% taken by the ten largest. These data are taken from a study of blood T cell repertoires in COVID-19. About the research overall: The United States, Italy and Spain were the sources of the acute and convalescent COVID-19 samples.

CDR1 SGHTS and CDR2 YDEGEE come from the germline V gene. The CDR3 length is 15 residues. The ends were cut back, 2 bases at V and 6 bases at J, with 17 bases in the middle. This receptor was identified in a woman of 80 years or more with acute or convalescent COVID-19. The sequencing input was peripheral blood. The chain has TRBV5-8 and TRBJ1-2; tentatively, D is TRBD1 (6 bases). The CDR3 protein is CASSFRTDVRDGYTF. As DNA, the CDR3 is TGTGCCAGCAGCTTCAGGACAGACGTTAGGGATGGCTACACCTTC.